Below, one TCR beta chain is given with its context. Its antigen is still unknown. This sample stems from a study of a mutant IDH1 vaccine in newly diagnosed glioma. About the research overall: Vaccination was launched 4-6 weeks after radiotherapy alone, or with temozolomide cycles.

The length of the CDR3 is 14 residues. Trimming removed 5 bases from V and 2 bases from J; junction bases left unmatched: 4. CDR1 and CDR2 from the germline V gene are MNHEY and SMNVEV (reference sequence). Findings and caveats of the study: Altogether, 80% to 95% of patients exhibited vaccine-induced immune responses.

TCRdb's table, derived via immunoSEQ multiplex PCR, lists solely in-frame clones and lacks some. Of 69,000 or so clones listed, approximately 86% are singletons. This sample's time point: week 35, safety follow-up. Alongside topical imiquimod, each dose of vaccine comprised 300 ug of mutant IDH1 20-mer peptide. Donor diagnoses consisted of new WHO grade 3 or 4 IDH1-mutant, ATRX-lost astrocytomas. This chain uses TRBV27 with TRBJ1-2; 8 bases agree with TRBD1. The sample here was PBMCs, taken from a glioma patient whose treatment included an IDH1 peptide vaccine. The TCR sequence derives from a man under 40 with glioma. CDR3 sequence reads: CASSRNRGNYGYTF. The CDR3 DNA reads as TGTGCCAGCAGTCGCAACAGGGGGAACTATGGCTACACCTTC.